These 14 T cell receptor beta chains originate from one sample sequenced in a study of cytomegalovirus exposure and HLA in healthy donors. This PCR relied on a set of 60 Vbeta primers and 13 Jbeta primers. The assay was immunoSEQ multiplex PCR, and TCRdb's table has in-frame clones only and misses some. The table includes about 140,000 clones, approximately 82% detected once. Specimen: PBMCs. These receptors were taken from a woman between 40 and 55 years old in good health and CMV-seronegative.

The genes are TRBV19 and TRBJ1-3; no clear D. CDR3 length: 14 residues. Germline V gene lookup returns CDR1 LNHDA and CDR2 SQIVND (reference sequence). V shed 5 bases and J shed 0 bases, with 8 bases lying between them. Here the CDR3 reads CASSRRPSGNTIYF. DNA for the CDR3: TGTGCCAGTAGTCGGAGACCCTCTGGAAACACCATATATTTT.

The chain is built from TRBV5-1 and TRBJ1-2; TRBD1 matches 7 bases. CDR3 length: 13 amino acids. V was clipped by 2 bases and J by 6 bases; unmatched bases: 4. CDR1 is SGHRS, CDR2 YFSETQ, per germline. The CDR3 nucleotides are TGCGCCAGCAGCTTAGAACAGGGGAATGGCTACACCTTC. Its protein product is CASSLEQGNGYTF.

The CDR3 protein is CASERLAGGRDEQFF. The DNA of the CDR3 is TGTGCCAGCGAACGACTAGCGGGAGGTAGGGATGAGCAGTTCTTC. The V call is TRBV6-5, the J call TRBJ2-1, with 13 bases matching TRBD2. CDR1 MNHEY and CDR2 SVGAGI come from the germline V gene. Unmatched junction bases numbered 9, after V lost 8 bases and J lost 8 bases. The CDR3 is 15 residues long.

This clone has more than one count but fewer than ten. The genes are TRBV6-4 and TRBJ1-5; a weak D match, TRBD1 (5 bases). Germline CDR1 is MRHNA and CDR2 is SNTAGT. The length of the CDR3 is 13 residues. Trimming pared 3 bases from V and 7 bases from J, leaving 10 bases between. The CDR3 bases are TGTGCCAGCAGTGATCAGGGCGGACAGCCCCAGCATTTT. This gives the protein CASSDQGGQPQHF.

The rearrangement joins TRBV15 to TRBJ2-7; tentative D call: TRBD1 (6 bases). V dropped 1 base and J dropped 5 bases, with 18 bases sitting between them. Germline V CDR1 and CDR2: LNHNV, YYDKDF (reference sequence). The CDR3 length is 16 residues. This CDR3 reads CATSRGPRGIGHEQYF. The DNA of the CDR3 is TGTGCCACCAGCAGAGGGCCCAGGGGAATTGGGCACGAGCAGTACTTC.

The chain joins TRBV6-5 to TRBJ2-3; 10 positions match TRBD2. The germline gives CDR1 MNHEY, CDR2 SVGAGI. After removal of 2 bases from V and 5 bases from J, the junction contained 4 bases not matched to a gene. This CDR3 is built from 15 residues. The chain's CDR3 is CASSYALAGVDTQYF. The CDR3, as DNA: TGTGCCAGCAGTTACGCGCTAGCGGGAGTAGATACGCAGTATTTT.

The rearrangement links TRBV5-4 to TRBJ2-7; no definite D call. Germline assignment: CDR1 SGHNT and CDR2 YYREEE (reference sequence). The CDR3 is 16 residues long. The V end lost 6 bases, the J end lost 5 bases, and 24 bases lay between the germline ends. The CDR3 DNA follows: TGTGCCAGCACCTCAATGGTTCAACCCCGTGAGGACGAGCAGTACTTC. Translated: CASTSMVQPREDEQYF.

The chain couples TRBV28 to TRBJ1-3, with no clear D. Germline values: CDR1 MDHEN, CDR2 SYDVKM. Trimming left V 3 bases short and J 0 bases short, with 18 bases between. The CDR3 runs 18 residues. The CDR3 loop is CASSLGLRPTGSGNTIYF. The DNA of the CDR3 is TGTGCCAGCAGTTTGGGTTTGCGGCCCACGGGCTCTGGAAACACCATATATTTT.

The V call is TRBV7-9, the J call TRBJ2-5, with D perhaps matching TRBD1 (5 bases). The J call is in doubt because the DNA end fits TRBJ2-7 better. The CDR3 spans 13 residues. Germline V CDR1 and CDR2: SEHNR, FQNEAQ (reference sequence). The CDR3 DNA follows: TGTGCCAGCAGCTCAAGACAGAACTACGAGCAGTACTTC. The encoded protein is CASSSRQNYEQYF.

The chain has TRBV5-4 and TRBJ2-6; 13 nucleotides agree with TRBD2. Germline loops: CDR1 SGHNT, CDR2 YYREEE (reference sequence). The V segment lost 5 bases and the J segment 2 bases; nucleotides outside the gene matches: 7. This CDR3 has 18 residues. CDR3 sequence: CASRPGLAGVAGANVLTF. CDR3 sequence (DNA): TGTGCCAGCAGACCCGGACTAGCGGGAGTAGCTGGGGCCAACGTCCTGACTTTC.

This clone showed up just a few times. This chain uses TRBV9 with TRBJ2-7; 11 bases match TRBD1. There are 16 residues in the CDR3. CDR1 and CDR2 (germline): SGDLS, YYNGEE. Trimming cost V 2 bases and J 7 bases; bases outside gene matches: 11. In nucleotides, the CDR3 is TGTGCCAGCAGCGTGACGGGGACAGGGGGGCGAGGGGAGCAGTACTTC. It codes for CASSVTGTGGRGEQYF.

This clone has only one observation. The J gene is TRBJ2-1, the V gene TRBV9; the match to TRBD2 covers 7 bases. Trimming cost V 0 bases and J 7 bases; bases outside gene matches: 7. Germline V gene data show CDR1 as SGDLS and CDR2 as YYNGEE. The CDR3 runs to 15 residues. The CDR3: CASSVAPLGGNEQFF. The CDR3 region has the DNA TGTGCCAGCAGCGTAGCCCCCCTGGGAGGGAATGAGCAGTTCTTC.

CDR3 in DNA: TGCGCCAGCAGCCAAGACAGAAGCACAGATACGCAGTATTTT. As protein: CASSQDRSTDTQYF. This chain connects TRBV4-3 to TRBJ2-3; no clear D gene. The CDR3 is 14 amino acids. Germline loops: CDR1 LGHNA, CDR2 YSLEER. V lost 0 bases, J lost 0 bases, and 4 bases lay in between.

The J gene is TRBJ2-7, the V gene TRBV7-6; a possible D gene is TRBD1 (6 bases). Trimming removed 4 bases from V and 3 bases from J, with 16 bases in between. Germline V gives CDR1 SGHVS, CDR2 FNYEAQ. This CDR3 contains 15 residues. The CDR3 is CASSSEFKGGYEQYF. CDR3 nucleotides: TGTGCCAGCAGCTCAGAGTTTAAAGGGGGCTACGAGCAGTACTTC.